This TCR beta chain was captured by sequencing in a study of T cell responses to AZD1222 COVID-19 vaccine. Points from the study as a whole: Females made up more of the donors, who were largely white British, and clonal diversity may have come out too low. Nearly half of spike-specific TCRs reportedly target variant regions that are unmutated in the B.1.351 and B.1.1.7 variants.

A word on this clone: Its specificity is unknown.

Measured with immunoSEQ multiplex PCR; TCRdb has only the in-frame clones, and not every one. The profile covers approximately 160,000 clones, with 80% to 95% appearing a single time and 4% to 5.5% taken by the ten largest. V was cut by 6 bases and J by 4 bases, with 4 bases left in between. This CDR3 has 11 residues. Germline assignment: CDR1 MNHEY and CDR2 SMNVEV (reference sequence). The TCR comes from an adult in good health. The V gene is TRBV27, the J gene TRBJ1-5; D gene uncertain. This sample comprised peripheral blood, obtained on day 0 of AZD1222 vaccination. CDR3 region: CASSRNQPQHF. The CDR3 region has the DNA TGTGCCAGCAGCAGGAATCAGCCCCAGCATTTT.